The 10 T cell receptor beta chains in this list originate from one sample, sequenced in a study of T cell responses to AZD1222 COVID-19 vaccine (dated by TCRdb to the early 2020s). The label giving this sample's time point can be read as: baseline before first vaccination. The library was prepared using the immunoSEQ multiplex PCR assay. TCRdb mirrors the immuneACCESS table, restricted to in-frame sequences. Some clones are absent from its copies; in checked studies, under half trace to an unresolved V gene, and the reason for the others is unknown. This sample holds fewer than 200,000 clones; approximately 92% were observed only once. 1% to 1.5% of the sample is taken by the ten largest. Specimen: peripheral blood, collected on day 0 of AZD1222 vaccination. The receptors here all came from an adult in good health.

The chain employs TRBV2 and TRBJ1-3; tentatively, D is TRBD1 (5 bases). The CDR3 consists of 15 residues. Germline V gene data show CDR1 as SNHLY and CDR2 as FYNNEI. V was shortened by 7 bases and J by 0 bases, with 13 bases between the two germline ends. The CDR3 DNA sequence: TGTGCCAGCAATCCCGGGGGATACTCTGGAAACACCATATATTTT. Protein sequence: CASNPGGYSGNTIYF.

The chain has TRBV5-6 and TRBJ1-6, with D perhaps TRBD1 (6 bases). The CDR3 totals 16 residues. The V gene lost 2 bases and the J gene lost 5 bases, with 14 bases spanning the gap. CDR1 and CDR2 from the germline V gene are SGHDT and YYEEEE. The CDR3 bases are TGTGCCAGCAGCTTATTGGCAGGGGCGGATAATTCACCCCTCCACTTT. As protein: CASSLLAGADNSPLHF.

V usage is TRBV18 and J usage is TRBJ1-1; TRBD1 is a possible D gene (6 bases). This CDR3 region has 13 residues. Trimming left V 1 base short and J 8 bases short, with 11 bases between. Germline V gene lookup returns CDR1 KGHSH and CDR2 LQKENI. CDR3 sequence reads: CASSPQAGQEAFF. Written as DNA, the CDR3 is TGTGCCAGCTCACCACAGGCGGGACAAGAAGCTTTCTTT.

Here the CDR3 reads CASSGFFKQYF. Written as DNA, the CDR3 is TGTGCCAGCTCGGGATTCTTTAAGCAGTACTTC. The rearrangement uses TRBV14 and TRBJ2-7; D might be TRBD2 (5 bases). The CDR3 is 11 amino acids. From germline, CDR1 is SGHDN and CDR2 FVKESK. V shed 8 bases and J shed 8 bases, with 13 bases lying between them.

The chain uses TRBV19 and TRBJ1-1; TRBD1 matches 7 bases. The V gene's germline CDR1 is LNHDA and CDR2 SQIVND (reference sequence). V shed 5 bases and J 5 bases; nucleotides not matched to a gene: 5. The CDR3 totals 13 residues. Here the CDR3 reads CASSPGQRTEAFF. In DNA, the CDR3 is TGTGCCAGTAGTCCGGGACAGCGGACTGAAGCTTTCTTT.

CDR3 protein: CASAQGISYYGYTF. The CDR3 nucleotides read TGTGCTAGTGCGCAGGGGATTAGCTACTATGGCTACACCTTC. The gene calls are TRBV12-5 and TRBJ1-2; D possibly corresponds to TRBD1 (6 bases). V lost 7 bases to trimming and J lost 3 bases, with 15 bases between them. This CDR3 is 14 amino acids long. Germline assignment: CDR1 LGHNT and CDR2 FRNRAP.

The chain links TRBV7-2 to TRBJ2-7; 7 positions match TRBD2. CDR1 and CDR2 (germline): SGHTA, FQGNSA. The CDR3 totals 15 residues. Trimming took 2 bases from V and 2 from J; bases not matched to a gene: 6. The CDR3 loop reads CASSLWASGTYEQYF. CDR3 coding DNA: TGTGCCAGCAGCTTATGGGCTAGCGGAACCTACGAGCAGTACTTC.

The CDR3 is CASSQENTEAFF. In DNA, the CDR3 is TGTGCCAGCAGCCAAGAAAACACTGAAGCTTTCTTT. The genes are TRBV11-3 and TRBJ1-1; D not certain. Germline CDR1 is SGHNT and CDR2 is YENEEA. V was cut by 5 bases and J by 2 bases, with 6 bases left in between. CDR3 length: 12 amino acids.

This chain connects TRBV5-1 to TRBJ1-1; maybe TRBD1 (6 bases). Germline loops: CDR1 SGHRS, CDR2 YFSETQ. Trimming cost V 4 bases and J 5 bases, with 12 bases left between them. This CDR3 has 13 residues. CDR3 in amino acids: CASSDFQGTEAFF. The CDR3 coding sequence is TGCGCCAGCAGCGATTTTCAGGGGACTGAAGCTTTCTTT.

The chain combines TRBV7-9 with TRBJ1-1, with TRBD1 matching 8 bases. The CDR3 covers 14 residues. The germline gives CDR1 SEHNR, CDR2 FQNEAQ (reference sequence). V shed 3 bases and J 5 bases; nucleotides not matched to a gene: 5. In nucleotides, the CDR3 is TGTGCCAGCAGCTTGACAGGGGTAAAGACTGAAGCTTTCTTT. Protein sequence: CASSLTGVKTEAFF. The full variable domain, completed using reference TRBV7-9 and TRBJ1-1, is DTGVSQNPRHKITKRGQNVTFRCDPISEHNRLYWYRQTLGQGPEFLTYFQNEAQLEKSRLLSDRFSAERPKGSFSTLEIQRTEQGDSAMYLCASSLTGVKTEAFFGQGTRLTVV.